The clone carrying this T cell receptor beta chain was seen only a few times. Its matching antigen is unknown. Patients selected for sequencing had displayed CD8+CD57+ cell expansion by flow cytometry. Blood came from patients not yet given any therapy. This record comes from a study of CD8+CD57+ T cells in acquired aplastic anemia. Broader study findings: Statistical testing detected no significant gap in CD8+ Simpson's diversity between patients and controls. Sharing between patients and controls was observed for twenty-nine CD8+ CDR3 sequences.

The template used for profiling TCR beta VDJ and CDR3 was genomic DNA. Each CDR3 protein gets one entry after TCRdb re-called the reads with MiXCR. The sample has a few hundred thousand distinct CDR3 sequences, around 30% seen once. This CDR3 spans 12 amino acids. The V gene end was trimmed by 4 bases and the J gene end by 12 bases; junction bases not matched to a gene: 7. The germline V gene encodes CDR1 MDHEN and CDR2 SYDVKM. This TCR derives from a human donor with aplastic anemia. The sequencing sample was made of sorted CD4+, CD8+, or CD8+CD57+ T cells (not recorded which) from PBMCs. J is TRBJ2-7 and V is TRBV28, with TRBD1 matching over 9 bases. The CDR3 here is CASSSDRGSRYF. The CDR3 DNA sequence: TGTGCCAGCAGTTCGGACAGGGGTAGTCGGTACTTC.